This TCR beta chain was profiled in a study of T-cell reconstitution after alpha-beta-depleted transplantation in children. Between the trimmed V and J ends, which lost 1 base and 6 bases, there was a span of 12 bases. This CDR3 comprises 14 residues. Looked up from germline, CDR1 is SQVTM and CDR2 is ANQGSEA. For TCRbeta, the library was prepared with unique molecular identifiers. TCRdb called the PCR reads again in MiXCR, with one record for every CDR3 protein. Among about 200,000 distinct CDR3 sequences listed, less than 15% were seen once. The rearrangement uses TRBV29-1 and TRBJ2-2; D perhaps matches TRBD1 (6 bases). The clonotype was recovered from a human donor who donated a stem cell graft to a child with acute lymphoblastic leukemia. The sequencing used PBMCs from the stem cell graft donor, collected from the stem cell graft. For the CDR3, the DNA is TGCAGCGTTGAAGTCCAGGGGTACGCCGGGGAGCTGTTTTTT. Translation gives CSVEVQGYAGELFF.